Listed below are T cell receptor beta chains from one sample, sequenced in a study of T cells after yellow fever vaccination. TCRdb reanalysed the 5' RACE reads using MiXCR and keeps one entry per CDR3 protein. This sample has hundreds of thousands of distinct CDR3 sequences, with roughly an eighth found just once. The specimen comprised PBMCs, sampled on the day of the yellow fever booster vaccination. The receptors were gathered from a man under 40 who received the YFV17D yellow fever vaccine. Both conserved end residues are part of each CDR3. D genes are given only for firm matches. Part of the rows lack a size; the others show once, few, many or a class for expanded clones.

len	v_gene	abundance	j_gene	d_gene	CDR3nt	CDR3aa
12	TRBV10-3	NA	TRBJ1-2	NA	TGTGCCATCAGTGGAGGGGCCTATGGCTACACCTTC	CAISGGAYGYTF
15	TRBV5-1	many	TRBJ2-1	TRBD1	TGCGCCAGCAGCTTTGGGGACAGGGGCTACAATGAGCAGTTCTTC	CASSFGDRGYNEQFF
14	TRBV7-9	few	TRBJ2-7	TRBD1	TGTGCCAGCAGCTTAAGGGACAGACCATACGAGCAGTACTTC	CASSLRDRPYEQYF
13	TRBV20-1	NA	TRBJ2-5	NA	TGCAGTGCTAGCCCAGGGAGTCAAGAGACCCAGTACTTC	CSASPGSQETQYF
12	TRBV29-1	NA	TRBJ1-1	NA	TGTGTGGGTTTTTCAGGGTCCACTGAAGCTTTCTTT	CVGFSGSTEAFF
15	TRBV12-5	few	TRBJ2-3	TRBD2	TGTGCTAGTGGAACCGGGAGGGCGTTGGCAGATACGCAGTATTTT	CASGTGRALADTQYF
15	TRBV5-1	NA	TRBJ2-1	TRBD2	TGCGGGCGGACTAGCGGGAGGCCAAACCGGGTTGAGCAGTTCTTC	CGRTSGRPNRVEQFF
17	TRBV28	few	TRBJ2-3	NA	TGTGCCAGCAGTCCCATAGGGGAACCCATCTCAGCAGATACGCAGTATTTT	CASSPIGEPISADTQYF
13	TRBV6-6	few	TRBJ2-1	NA	TGTGCCAGCAGCACCCAGAACTCCCTTGAGCAGTTCTTC	CASSTQNSLEQFF
13	TRBV7-8	NA	TRBJ2-3	NA	TGTGCCAGCAGCTTAGGACCGTTAGATACGCAGTATTTT	CASSLGPLDTQYF
18	TRBV20-1	NA	TRBJ2-7	TRBD2	TGCAGTGCTAGCCCAGGACTAATTATCGGGAGGGGGGCTGGCGAGCAGTACTTC	CSASPGLIIGRGAGEQYF
14	TRBV9	few	TRBJ2-3	TRBD2	TGTGCCAGCAACCACGGACTAGCGGCAGATACGCAGTATTTT	CASNHGLAADTQYF
12	TRBV12-3/TRBV12-4	NA	TRBJ2-1	NA	TGTGCCAGCGGAAGATTAATAAATGAGCAGTTCTTC	CASGRLINEQFF
13	TRBV7-2	few	TRBJ1-5	NA	TGTGCCAGCAGCTGGCAACCTCGGGCCCCCCAGCATTTT	CASSWQPRAPQHF
15	TRBV30	NA	TRBJ2-2	NA	TGTGCCTGGAGGGCCGAGGCGGGGCGGACCGGGGAGCTGTTTTTT	CAWRAEAGRTGELFF
12	TRBV19	NA	TRBJ1-2	NA	TGTGCCAGCGCCAACAGTAACTATGGCTACACCTTC	CASANSNYGYTF
15	TRBV27	few	TRBJ2-7	NA	TGTGCCAGCAGTTTAGGGTCCAGGCCGGGGTACGAGCAGTACTTC	CASSLGSRPGYEQYF
15	TRBV9	NA	TRBJ1-1	TRBD1	TGTGCCAGCAGCGTATTGGACAGGGGAAACACTGAAGCTTTCTTT	CASSVLDRGNTEAFF
14	TRBV29-1	NA	TRBJ2-1	TRBD2	TGCAGCGTTTGGACTAGCTCGTCGTCCGATGAGCAGTTCTTC	CSVWTSSSSDEQFF
15	TRBV2	NA	TRBJ2-1	TRBD2	TGTGCCAGCAGTGAAAGCCTAGCGGGAGCTAGGGAGCAGTTCTTC	CASSESLAGAREQFF
13	TRBV24-1	NA	TRBJ2-3	NA	TGTGCCACCAGTGATTTAAGTGGAGATACGCAGTATTTT	CATSDLSGDTQYF
13	TRBV11-2	NA	TRBJ2-1	NA	TGTGCCAGCAGCTTGGGGACTGAGAATGAGCAGTTCTTC	CASSLGTENEQFF
16	TRBV19	few	TRBJ2-1	TRBD2	TGTGCCAGTAGGACACTAGCGGGAGGGACCTACAATGAGCAGTTCTTC	CASRTLAGGTYNEQFF
14	TRBV12-3/TRBV12-4	NA	TRBJ2-1	NA	TGTGCCAGCAGGATCGGACGGACAGACAATGAGCAGTTCTTC	CASRIGRTDNEQFF
15	TRBV18	few	TRBJ1-5	TRBD1	TGTGCCAGCTCACCAAGGACAGGGCAGGGGGAGCCCCAGCATTTT	CASSPRTGQGEPQHF
14	TRBV7-8	many	TRBJ2-1	NA	TGTGCCAGCAGGCACCGGGACGGCTACAATGAGCAGTTCTTC	CASRHRDGYNEQFF
15	TRBV6-1	NA	TRBJ2-1	TRBD2	TGTGCCAGCAAGCGGACTAGCGGGGTTTACAATGAGCAGTTCTTC	CASKRTSGVYNEQFF
11	TRBV3-1	few	TRBJ2-3	NA	TGTGCCAGCAGCCACGAGGGTACGCAGTATTTT	CASSHEGTQYF
14	TRBV18	few	TRBJ1-5	NA	TGTGCCAGCTCCTCCAGCCCCAGCAATCAGCCCCAGCATTTT	CASSSSPSNQPQHF
15	TRBV20-1	NA	TRBJ2-1	NA	TGCAGTGCTGGGCGTAGGACCAGCTCCTACAATGAGCAGTTCTTC	CSAGRRTSSYNEQFF
16	TRBV12-3/TRBV12-4	few	TRBJ1-5	TRBD1	TGTGCCAGCAGTGATGACAGGGGGTTCGCCATCAGGCCCCAGCATTTT	CASSDDRGFAIRPQHF
16	TRBV20-1	NA	TRBJ2-3	TRBD2	TGCTGTGCTAGTGGGGCTAGCGGGTCCAGCACAGATACGCAGTATTTT	CCASGASGSSTDTQYF
17	TRBV20-1	NA	TRBJ2-7	TRBD2	TGCAGTGCTAGTATGCCCCTAGTAGCGGGAGATCGCTACGAGCAGTACTTC	CSASMPLVAGDRYEQYF
13	TRBV19	few	TRBJ2-7	NA	TGTGCCAGTAGTATAGAACTAGCAAACGAGCAGTACTTC	CASSIELANEQYF
14	TRBV5-5	many	TRBJ2-2	NA	TGTGCCAGCAGCCCGGACTACCCGACCCGGGAGCTGTTTTTT	CASSPDYPTRELFF
12	TRBV9	NA	TRBJ2-1	NA	TGTGCCAGCAGCGTAGGAGGTCATGAGCAGTTCTTC	CASSVGGHEQFF
14	TRBV19	many	TRBJ2-3	TRBD2	TGTGCCAGTCGACTAGCGGGGGTCACAGATACGCAGTATTTT	CASRLAGVTDTQYF
17	TRBV20-1	NA	TRBJ2-5	TRBD2	TGCAGTGCTAGAGATGTAAGCGGGAAAGAGTGGCAAGAGACCCAGTACTTC	CSARDVSGKEWQETQYF
14	TRBV12-5	few	TRBJ2-1	NA	TGTGCTAGTGGCCTCGCTGACTCGGACAATGAGCAGTTCTTC	CASGLADSDNEQFF
15	TRBV27	NA	TRBJ2-1	TRBD2	TGTGCCAGCAGTTTATGGGGACTAGCGGGAGTTGAGCAGTTCTTC	CASSLWGLAGVEQFF
13	TRBV20-1	NA	TRBJ2-5	NA	TGCAGTACTAACCCCATAACCGGGCTTTCCCAGTACTTC	CSTNPITGLSQYF
15	TRBV6-5	NA	TRBJ2-5	NA	TGTGCCAGCAGTTACTCGGTAAATGTACAAGAGACCCAGTACTTC	CASSYSVNVQETQYF
18	TRBV24-1	NA	TRBJ2-1	TRBD2	TGTGCCACCAGTGGCACCGGGACTAGCGGGACTTTCTACAATGAGCAGTTCTTC	CATSGTGTSGTFYNEQFF
15	TRBV12-3/TRBV12-4	few	TRBJ1-6	NA	TGTGCCAGCAGTTTACAAAGGCCCAACAATTCACCCCTCCACTTT	CASSLQRPNNSPLHF
13	TRBV5-4	NA	TRBJ1-2	NA	TGTGCCAGCAGCTTTGAGCAAGACTATGGCTACACCTTC	CASSFEQDYGYTF
15	TRBV5-6	many	TRBJ1-5	NA	TGTGCCAGCAGCTTGAGGCAGATTAGCAATCAGCCCCAGCATTTT	CASSLRQISNQPQHF
12	TRBV30	NA	TRBJ2-7	NA	TGTGCCTGGAGTGTAGTCAGTTACGAGCAGTACTTC	CAWSVVSYEQYF
14	TRBV5-6	many	TRBJ1-2	NA	TGTGCCAGCATCGGGAGAGCCGGGGACTATGGCTACACCTTC	CASIGRAGDYGYTF
16	TRBV29-1	few	TRBJ2-7	TRBD2	TGCAGCGTATCCCGGAGGGCTAGCGGGAGGGCCTACGAGCAGTACTTC	CSVSRRASGRAYEQYF
14	TRBV4-3	few	TRBJ2-7	NA	TGCGCCAGCAGCCAAGGGGGACTGACGTACGAGCAGTACTTC	CASSQGGLTYEQYF
14	TRBV29-1	few	TRBJ2-1	TRBD1	TGCAGCGTGGAGCCGGGACAGGGGTTGGGGGAGAAGGTCTTC	CSVEPGQGLGEKVF
14	TRBV20-1	NA	TRBJ2-1	TRBD2	TGCAGTGCTAGCGGCGGACTAGCTTACAATGAGCAGTTCTTC	CSASGGLAYNEQFF
12	TRBV20-1	NA	TRBJ1-1	NA	TGCAGTGCGTGGGCAGGGGACACTGAAGCTTTCTTT	CSAWAGDTEAFF